This T cell receptor beta chain was captured by sequencing in a study of T cell repertoires in cytomegalovirus infection. Whole-study context: Matching HLA type, along with CMV infection, was indicated by public TCR beta signatures. Findings of the study overall: The response measured ex vivo was dominated by TCR beta clonotypes (HLA-C-restricted and CMV-specific).

MiXCR, run by TCRdb on the reads, gives a single entry per CDR3 protein. The repertoire holds around 450,000 distinct CDR3 sequences, with roughly 31% as singletons. This clonotype was seen repeatedly, ten times or more. Its target is unknown. This sequence was found in a human donor in good health (CMV status not recorded). Some clones in this sample may be carry-over from other donors' samples. The sequenced material came from PBMCs.

CDR3 sequence: CASSYRLAKQFF. The CDR3 DNA is TGTGCCAGCAGCTATAGACTAGCGAAGCAGTTCTTC. This chain connects TRBV7-8 to TRBJ2-1; TRBD2 aligns across 8 bases. Germline V lookup: CDR1 SGHVS, CDR2 FQNEAQ. The V gene end was trimmed by 4 bases and the J gene end by 11 bases; junction bases not matched to a gene: 4. CDR3 size: 12 residues.